One and the same sample provided the 27 T cell receptor beta chains below, sequenced in a study of human T cells and chemical hapten exposure. TCRdb analysed the RACE reads with MiXCR anew, one entry per CDR3 protein. The profile shows roughly 380,000 distinct CDR3 sequences, around 5% of them singletons. The time point is: patch test 1, 2 weeks after DPC sensitization. Described treatment: therapeutic diphenylcyclopropenone sensitization with weekly scalp DPC. Sequences were derived from whole blood, sampled in connection with sensitization to the hapten diphenylcyclopropenone (DPC). The receptors originated from a woman between 45 and 60 years old with alopecia areata. Some clones in this sample may be carry-over from other donors' samples.

V and J are TRBV20-1 and TRBJ1-1; D perhaps matches TRBD1 (6 bases). Looked up from germline, CDR1 is DFQATT and CDR2 is SNEGSKA (reference sequence). CDR3 length equals 16 residues. V lost 0 bases and J lost 1, with 15 bases in between. CDR3 DNA: TGCAGTGCTAGAGATTCTCCCGACAGGAGGAACACTGAAGCTTTCTTT. Translation: CSARDSPDRRNTEAFF.

The CDR3 is CASSLQDTSGAQYF. In nucleotides, the CDR3 is TGTGCCAGCTCCCTCCAGGATACCAGTGGGGCCCAGTACTTC. The chain uses TRBV18 and TRBJ2-5, with unresolved D. This CDR3 region has 14 residues. Germline loops: CDR1 KGHSH, CDR2 LQKENI. Trimming removed 6 bases at V and 9 bases at J, with 20 bases between.

V gene TRBV6-1 combines with J gene TRBJ2-3; D gene unclear. Germline V gene data show CDR1 as MNHNS and CDR2 as SASEGT. Deletions cut 5 bases from V and 2 bases from J, with 14 bases between. This CDR3 has 15 residues. The CDR3, as DNA: TGTGCCAGCAGTAACCCGGATAGACCCACAGATACGCAGTATTTT. Amino acid sequence: CASSNPDRPTDTQYF.

This clonotype showed up many times. The CDR3, as DNA: TGTGCCAGCAGCTTGGGGGACAGGGGGCAGGCCCAGCCCCAGCATTTT. It codes for CASSLGDRGQAQPQHF. The rearrangement joins TRBV5-6 to TRBJ1-5, with TRBD1 identical over 12 bases. CDR1 is SGHDT, CDR2 YYEEEE, per germline. The CDR3 length is 16 residues. With V trimmed by 0 bases and J by 7 bases, 5 bases remained unmatched.

The chain recombines TRBV29-1 with TRBJ2-6; the D gene is possibly TRBD1 (5 bases). V dropped 0 bases and J dropped 2 bases, with 14 bases sitting between them. There are 17 residues in the CDR3. Germline CDR1 is SQVTM and CDR2 is ANQGSEA. In nucleotides, the CDR3 is TGCAGCGTTGAAGATAGGCAGGGTGAAACTGGGGCCAACGTCCTGACTTTC. Its protein product is CSVEDRQGETGANVLTF.

This clonotype has a count of ten or more. The chain is built from TRBV3-1 and TRBJ1-6; a possible D gene is TRBD1 (6 bases). CDR3 length equals 15 residues. Germline V lookup: CDR1 LGHDT, CDR2 YNNKEL (reference sequence). V was cut by 4 bases and J by 1 base, with 8 bases left in between. The CDR3 DNA sequence: TGTGCCAGCAGCCGTCAGGGGTCCTATAATTCACCCCTCCACTTT. It yields the protein CASSRQGSYNSPLHF.

Of note for this clonotype: This may stem from a read error, because a much larger clone lies one nucleotide away. V is TRBV29-1 and J is TRBJ1-2; D is uncertain. The CDR3 sequence is 13 residues long. V lost 5 bases and J 7 bases, leaving 17 bases between the germline ends. Germline CDR1 reads SQVTM; CDR2 reads ANQGSEA. The CDR3: CSVPYSRHPGYTF. The CDR3 nucleotides read TGCAGCGTTCCTTACTCGAGACACCCTGGCTACACCTTC.

The chain employs TRBV9 and TRBJ1-1; 11 bases map to TRBD1. J was trimmed by 6 bases and V by 2 bases; bases with no gene match: 6. Germline CDR1 is SGDLS and CDR2 is YYNGEE. CDR3 length equals 15 residues. The DNA of the CDR3 is TGTGCCAGCAGCGTCGGACAGGGGGCCGACGCTGAAGCTTTCTTT. It is translated as CASSVGQGADAEAFF.

This clonotype was counted at least ten times. CDR3 nucleotides: TGTGCCAGCAGCTTAGATCGATGGGAGGGGACCTCCTACAATGAGCAGTTCTTC. Protein sequence: CASSLDRWEGTSYNEQFF. This chain connects TRBV7-8 to TRBJ2-1; 7 bases are a match to TRBD2. The junction had 9 bases not matched to a gene; V was cut back by 1 base and J by 0 bases. Germline V gene sequence: CDR1 SGHVS, CDR2 FQNEAQ. The CDR3 is 18 amino acids.

The chain employs TRBV2 and TRBJ1-5, with 8 nucleotides matching TRBD1. The CDR3 spans 15 residues. The V and J ends lost 5 bases and 3 bases, in that order; junction bases with no gene match: 6. Germline CDR1 reads SNHLY; CDR2 reads FYNNEI. CDR3 bases: TGTGCCAGCAGTCCCGGGACAGGAATCAATCAGCCCCAGCATTTT. It translates to CASSPGTGINQPQHF. The full variable domain, rest sourced from reference TRBV2 and TRBJ1-5, is EPEVTQTPSHQVTQMGQEVILRCVPISNHLYFYWYRQILGQKVEFLVSFYNNEISEKSEIFDDQFSVERPDGSNFTLKIRSTKLEDSAMYFCASSPGTGINQPQHFGDGTRLSIL.

This clonotype has only a few counts. The chain uses TRBV13 and TRBJ2-7, with D possibly matching TRBD1 (7 bases). The CDR3 runs 12 residues. Looked up from germline, CDR1 is PRHDT and CDR2 is FYEKMQ (reference sequence). V gave up 5 bases and J gave up 9 bases, with 14 bases separating them. The CDR3 is CASSQEGAGQYF. For the CDR3, the DNA is TGTGCCAGCAGCCAGGAGGGGGCTGGGCAGTACTTC. The complete variable domain, with remaining parts taken from reference TRBV13 and TRBJ2-7, reads AAGVIQSPRHLIKEKRETATLKCYPIPRHDTVYWYQQGPGQDPQFLISFYEKMQSDKGSIPDRFSAQQFSDYHSELNMSSLELGDSALYFCASSQEGAGQYFGPGTRLTVT.

The chain employs TRBV12-3 or TRBV12-4 and TRBJ1-1; D gene unclear. V lost 6 bases to trimming and J lost 6 bases, with 11 bases between them. The CDR3 covers 12 residues. For the CDR3, the DNA is TGTGCCAGCAGCCCCGGAGTCCCTGAAGCTTTCTTT. This codes for CASSPGVPEAFF.

This clonotype occurred many times. The chain carries TRBV11-2 and TRBJ2-1; D tentatively fits TRBD1 or TRBD2 (5 bases each). The CDR3 runs 11 residues. Germline CDR1 SGHAT, CDR2 FQNNGV. Trimming shortened V by 5 bases and J by 15 bases, and 14 bases separated the two germline ends. CDR3 bases: TGTGCCAGCAGCGTGATGGGGGTACCGTTCTTC. Translated, it gives CASSVMGVPFF.

This clonotype was counted only a few times. This chain links TRBV6-5 with TRBJ2-7, with D possibly being TRBD1 (6 bases). From germline, CDR1 is MNHEY and CDR2 SVGAGI. V gave up 10 bases and J gave up 0 bases, with 13 bases separating them. The CDR3 totals 13 residues. The CDR3, as DNA: TGTGCCACCACAGGGATCAGCTCCTACGAGCAGTACTTC. Protein product: CATTGISSYEQYF.

This clonotype was detected many times. This rearrangement joins TRBV4-3 to TRBJ1-1; weak D call: TRBD1 (6 bases). Germline CDR1 reads LGHNA; CDR2 reads YSLEER. V lost 0 bases and J lost 4, with 12 bases in between. The CDR3 length is 15 residues. CDR3 in amino acids: CASSQEKGVSTEAFF. The DNA for the CDR3 is TGCGCCAGCAGCCAAGAAAAGGGGGTGAGCACTGAAGCTTTCTTT.

This clonotype was counted at least ten times. The V gene is TRBV5-1, the J gene TRBJ1-6; 7 positions match TRBD1. V trimming: 4 bases; J trimming: 9 bases; junction bases outside the gene matches: 10. The V gene's germline CDR1 is SGHRS and CDR2 YFSETQ. This CDR3 is built from 15 residues. For the CDR3, the DNA is TGCGCCAGCAGCCGGAAACAGGGGTTTGGTTCACCCCTCCACTTT. Its protein is CASSRKQGFGSPLHF.

This clonotype was picked up many times. This chain connects TRBV4-3 to TRBJ2-3, with a possible D match to TRBD1 (6 bases). In germline, CDR1 is LGHNA, CDR2 YSLEER. V lost 0 bases, J lost 5 bases, and 15 bases lay in between. The CDR3 length is 16 residues. The chain's CDR3 is CASSQEARGTQDTQYF. The CDR3 nucleotides read TGCGCCAGCAGCCAAGAGGCCAGGGGTACACAAGATACGCAGTATTTT.

The chain carries TRBV3-1 and TRBJ2-4, with D perhaps matching TRBD2 (5 bases). The CDR3 is 16 amino acids. The V end was cut by 1 base, the J end by 0 bases, with 10 bases between. Germline assignment: CDR1 LGHDT and CDR2 YNNKEL (reference sequence). CDR3 in amino acids: CASSQGRPLAKNIQYF. Here the CDR3 DNA reads TGTGCCAGCAGCCAAGGGAGGCCGTTAGCCAAAAACATTCAGTACTTC.

The gene calls are TRBV10-3 and TRBJ2-3; 11 nucleotides match TRBD2. The CDR3 consists of 15 residues. In germline, CDR1 is ENHRY, CDR2 SYGVKD. V trimming: 10 bases; J trimming: 3 bases; junction bases outside the gene matches: 9. The CDR3 region is CATVAGGLSTDTQYF. CDR3 nucleotide sequence: TGTGCCACTGTAGCGGGGGGGCTTTCGACAGATACGCAGTATTTT.

This clonotype was recorded at least ten times. V and J are TRBV5-1 and TRBJ2-7; the D is unclear. Germline loops: CDR1 SGHRS, CDR2 YFSETQ. V was clipped by 2 bases and J by 0 bases, with 9 bases between them. The CDR3 spans 14 residues. The CDR3 coding sequence is TGCGCCAGCAGCTTTGACGCTGGCTCCTACGAGCAGTACTTC. It is translated as CASSFDAGSYEQYF.

The V call is TRBV24-1, the J call TRBJ2-7, with 10 bases lining up with TRBD1. CDR1 KGHDR and CDR2 SFDVKD come from the germline V gene. The CDR3 covers 15 residues. Trimming removed 3 bases from V and 3 bases from J; junction bases left unmatched: 4. CDR3 region: CATSDRDRGSYEQYF. The CDR3 bases are TGTGCCACCAGTGATCGGGACAGGGGAAGCTACGAGCAGTACTTC.

There are many counts of this clonotype. This chain links TRBV12-3 or TRBV12-4 with TRBJ1-1; a weak D match, TRBD1 (5 bases). The CDR3 has 15 residues. The ends were cut back, 6 bases at V and 1 base at J, with 15 bases in the middle. CDR3 coding DNA: TGTGCCAGCAGCCATGCGCAGGGTAAGAACACTGAAGCTTTCTTT. Translation gives CASSHAQGKNTEAFF.

This clonotype was counted many times. This chain links TRBV4-2 with TRBJ2-1; D might be TRBD1 (6 bases). CDR3 length: 15 residues. Trimming took off 4 bases at V and 5 bases at J, with 15 bases between the two ends. Per germline, CDR1 LGHNA and CDR2 YNFKEQ. CDR3 sequence reads: CASSLAGAGDNEQFF. DNA for the CDR3: TGTGCCAGCAGCCTGGCAGGGGCCGGGGACAATGAGCAGTTCTTC.

J is TRBJ2-3 and V is TRBV9, with a weak D call TRBD2 (5 bases). Per germline, CDR1 SGDLS and CDR2 YYNGEE. This CDR3 spans 13 amino acids. V was clipped by 8 bases and J by 2 bases, with 12 bases between them. CDR3 DNA: TGTGCCAGTCTGGAGGCCAACACAGATACGCAGTATTTT. Protein sequence: CASLEANTDTQYF.

This clonotype was observed a few times. The J gene is TRBJ1-4, the V gene TRBV20-1, with D perhaps matching TRBD1 (5 bases). From germline, CDR1 is DFQATT and CDR2 SNEGSKA (reference sequence). Trimming left V 0 bases short and J 8 bases short, with 10 bases between. The CDR3 is 13 amino acids. CDR3 residues: CSAREGLREKLFF. DNA for the CDR3: TGCAGTGCTAGAGAGGGGCTGAGGGAAAAACTGTTTTTT.

V and J are TRBV7-2 and TRBJ1-2; no firm D call. The CDR3 is made up of 14 amino acids. Trimming removed 5 bases at V and 4 bases at J, with 14 bases between. From germline, CDR1 is SGHTA and CDR2 FQGNSA. The CDR3 region is CASSPLGSGYGYTF. The CDR3 DNA is TGTGCCAGCAGCCCCCTTGGGTCAGGCTATGGCTACACCTTC.

This clonotype was picked up many times. The genes are TRBV9 and TRBJ2-5; the match to TRBD1 covers 7 bases. Germline CDR1 and CDR2: SGDLS and YYNGEE. The length of the CDR3 is 14 residues. V dropped 0 bases and J dropped 3; count of bases not matched to a gene: 2. The CDR3 coding sequence is TGTGCCAGCAGCGTAGGTCAGGGGGAAGAGACCCAGTACTTC. Protein product: CASSVGQGEETQYF.